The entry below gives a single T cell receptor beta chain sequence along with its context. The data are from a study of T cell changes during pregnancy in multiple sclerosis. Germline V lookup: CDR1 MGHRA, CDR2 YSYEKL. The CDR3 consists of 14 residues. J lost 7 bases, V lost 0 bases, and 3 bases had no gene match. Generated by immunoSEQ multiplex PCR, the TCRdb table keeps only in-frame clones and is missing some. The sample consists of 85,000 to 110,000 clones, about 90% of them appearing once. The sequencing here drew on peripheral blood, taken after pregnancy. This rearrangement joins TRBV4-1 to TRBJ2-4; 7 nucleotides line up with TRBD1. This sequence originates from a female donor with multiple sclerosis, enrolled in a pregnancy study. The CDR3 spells CASSQDRRGNIQYF. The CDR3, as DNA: TGCGCCAGCAGCCAAGACCGCAGGGGGAACATTCAGTACTTC.